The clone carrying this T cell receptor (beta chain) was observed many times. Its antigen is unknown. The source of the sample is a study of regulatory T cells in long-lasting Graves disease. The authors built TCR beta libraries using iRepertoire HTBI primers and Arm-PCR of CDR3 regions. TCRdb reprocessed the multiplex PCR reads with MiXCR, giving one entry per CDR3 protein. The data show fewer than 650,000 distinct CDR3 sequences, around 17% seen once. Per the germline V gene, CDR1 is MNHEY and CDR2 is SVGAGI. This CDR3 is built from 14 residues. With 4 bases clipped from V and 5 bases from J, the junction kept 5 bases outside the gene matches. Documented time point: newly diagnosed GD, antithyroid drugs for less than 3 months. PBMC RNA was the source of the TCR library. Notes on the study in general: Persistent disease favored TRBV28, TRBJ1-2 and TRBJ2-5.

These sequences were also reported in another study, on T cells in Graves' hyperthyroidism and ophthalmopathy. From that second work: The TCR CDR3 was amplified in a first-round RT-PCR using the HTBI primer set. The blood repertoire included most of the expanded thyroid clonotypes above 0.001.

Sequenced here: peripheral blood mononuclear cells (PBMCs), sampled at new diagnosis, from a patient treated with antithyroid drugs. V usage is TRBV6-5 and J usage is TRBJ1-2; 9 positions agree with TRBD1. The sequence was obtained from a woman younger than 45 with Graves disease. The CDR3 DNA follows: TGTGCCAGCAGTTTCGTCGACAGGGGGTATGGCTACACCTTC. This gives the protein CASSFVDRGYGYTF.